Here is one TCR beta chain with its context. The repertoire was sequenced with immunoSEQ multiplex PCR; TCRdb's copy has only in-frame clones and lacks some. Here the sample spans 430,000 or so clones, around 90% being singletons. This CDR3 is built from 13 residues. Germline V lookup: CDR1 SGHRS, CDR2 YFSETQ. Deletions cut 2 bases from V and 2 bases from J, with 7 bases between. These data originate in a study of blood T cell repertoires in COVID-19. Study as a whole: From the United States, Italy and Spain came samples of acute and convalescent COVID-19.

The rearrangement links TRBV5-1 to TRBJ2-5, with D unresolved. The clonotype was recovered from a man aged 18 to 30 with COVID-19, enrolled during active disease. The sequenced material came from peripheral blood. Here the CDR3 DNA reads TGCGCCAGCAGCTTTGGCAGACAAGAGACCCAGTACTTC. This encodes CASSFGRQETQYF. The whole variable domain, filled in from reference TRBV5-1 and TRBJ2-5, reads KAGVTQTPRYLIKTRGQQVTLSCSPISGHRSVSWYQQTPGQGLQFLFEYFSETQRNKGNFPGRFSGRQFSNSRSEMNVSTLELGDSALYLCASSFGRQETQYFGPGTRLLVL.